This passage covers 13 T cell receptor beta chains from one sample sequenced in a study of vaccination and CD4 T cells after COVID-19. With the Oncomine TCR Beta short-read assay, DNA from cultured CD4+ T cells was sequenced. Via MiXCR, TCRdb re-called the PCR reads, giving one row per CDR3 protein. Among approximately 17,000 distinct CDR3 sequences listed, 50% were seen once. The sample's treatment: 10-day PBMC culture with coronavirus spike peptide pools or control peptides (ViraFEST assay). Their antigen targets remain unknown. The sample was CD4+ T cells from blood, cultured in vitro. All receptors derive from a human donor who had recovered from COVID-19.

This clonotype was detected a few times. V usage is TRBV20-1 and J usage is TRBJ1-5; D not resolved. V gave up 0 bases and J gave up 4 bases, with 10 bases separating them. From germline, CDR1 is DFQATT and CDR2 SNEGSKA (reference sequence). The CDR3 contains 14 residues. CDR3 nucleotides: TGCAGTGCTAGAGAGGTGGAGACTAATCAGCCCCAGCATTTT. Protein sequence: CSAREVETNQPQHF.

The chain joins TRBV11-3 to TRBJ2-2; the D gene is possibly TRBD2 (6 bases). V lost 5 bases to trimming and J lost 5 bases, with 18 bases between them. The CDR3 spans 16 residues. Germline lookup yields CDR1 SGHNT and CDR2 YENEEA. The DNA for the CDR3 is TGTGCCAGCAGCCCCAGAGGAGGGAATGGGACCGGGGAGCTGTTTTTT. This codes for CASSPRGGNGTGELFF.

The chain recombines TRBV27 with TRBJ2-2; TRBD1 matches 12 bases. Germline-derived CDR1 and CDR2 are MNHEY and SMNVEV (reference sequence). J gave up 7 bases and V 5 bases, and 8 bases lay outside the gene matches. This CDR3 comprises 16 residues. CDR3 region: CASSGIGTGGIGELFF. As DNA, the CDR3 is TGTGCCAGCAGTGGAATCGGGACAGGGGGCATCGGGGAGCTGTTTTTT.

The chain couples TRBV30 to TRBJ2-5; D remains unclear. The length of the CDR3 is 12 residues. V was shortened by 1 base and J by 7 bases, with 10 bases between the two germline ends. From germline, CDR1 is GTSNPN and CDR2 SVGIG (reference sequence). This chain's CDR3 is CAWSASSWTQYF. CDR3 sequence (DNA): TGTGCCTGGAGTGCGTCTTCGTGGACCCAGTACTTC.

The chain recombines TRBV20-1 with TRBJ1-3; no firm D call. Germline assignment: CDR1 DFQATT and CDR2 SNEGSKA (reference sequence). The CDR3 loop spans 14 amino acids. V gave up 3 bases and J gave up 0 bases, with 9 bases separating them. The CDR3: CSASRFLSGNTIYF. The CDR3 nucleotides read TGCAGTGCTAGCCGGTTCCTCTCTGGAAACACCATATATTTT.

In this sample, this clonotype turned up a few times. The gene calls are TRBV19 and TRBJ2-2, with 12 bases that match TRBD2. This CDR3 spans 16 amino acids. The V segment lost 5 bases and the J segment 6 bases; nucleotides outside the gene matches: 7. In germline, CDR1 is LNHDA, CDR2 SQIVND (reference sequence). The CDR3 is CASSLRLAGDAGELFF. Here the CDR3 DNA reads TGTGCCAGTAGTCTTAGACTAGCGGGAGATGCCGGGGAGCTGTTTTTT.

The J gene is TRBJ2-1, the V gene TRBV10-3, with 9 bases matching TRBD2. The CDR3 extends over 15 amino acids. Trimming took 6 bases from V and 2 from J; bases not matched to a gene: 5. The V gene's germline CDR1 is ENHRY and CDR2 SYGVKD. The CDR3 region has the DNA TGTGCCATCAGCCTGACTAGCGGAGCCTACAATGAGCAGTTCTTC. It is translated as CAISLTSGAYNEQFF.

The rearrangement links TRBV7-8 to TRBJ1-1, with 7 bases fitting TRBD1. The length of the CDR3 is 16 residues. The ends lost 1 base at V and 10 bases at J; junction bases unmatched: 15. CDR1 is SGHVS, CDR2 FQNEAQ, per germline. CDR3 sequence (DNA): TGTGCCAGCAGCTTAGTCGGCTCTACGGGACAGAATTTAGCTTTCTTT. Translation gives CASSLVGSTGQNLAFF.

The CDR3 bases are TGTGCCAGCAGCTTAATAGGCTACACCTTC. It encodes CASSLIGYTF. The chain couples TRBV11-3 to TRBJ1-2; D not certain. The length of the CDR3 is 10 residues. Between the trimmed V and J ends, which lost 2 bases and 8 bases, there was a span of 3 bases. Germline CDR1 is SGHNT and CDR2 is YENEEA.

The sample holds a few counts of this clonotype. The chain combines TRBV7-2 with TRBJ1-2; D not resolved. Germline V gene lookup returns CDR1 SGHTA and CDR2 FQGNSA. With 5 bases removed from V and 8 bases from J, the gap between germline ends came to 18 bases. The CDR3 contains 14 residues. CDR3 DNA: TGTGCCAGCAGCCCCCCAGGAAAGTCAGGAGGCTACACCTTC. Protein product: CASSPPGKSGGYTF.

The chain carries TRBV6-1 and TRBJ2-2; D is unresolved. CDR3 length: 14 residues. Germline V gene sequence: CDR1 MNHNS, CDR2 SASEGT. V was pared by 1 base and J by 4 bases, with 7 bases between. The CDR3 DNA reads TGTGCCAGCAGTGAAGAATCGGCCACCGGGGAGCTGTTTTTT. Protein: CASSEESATGELFF.

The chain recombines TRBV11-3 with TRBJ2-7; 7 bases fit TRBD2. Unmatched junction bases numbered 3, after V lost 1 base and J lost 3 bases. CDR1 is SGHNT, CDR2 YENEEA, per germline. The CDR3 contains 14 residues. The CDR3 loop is CASSLVGLVYEQYF. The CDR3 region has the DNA TGTGCCAGCAGCTTAGTCGGACTAGTCTACGAGCAGTACTTC.

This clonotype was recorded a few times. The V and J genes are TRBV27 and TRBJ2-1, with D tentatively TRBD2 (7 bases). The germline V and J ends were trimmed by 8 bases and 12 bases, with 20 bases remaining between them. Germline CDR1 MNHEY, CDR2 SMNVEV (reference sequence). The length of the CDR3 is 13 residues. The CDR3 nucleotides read TGTGCCAGCCGAACGGGGGGCAGCCTGGGGCAGTTCTTC. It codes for CASRTGGSLGQFF.